The 19 T cell receptor beta chains below were found in one sample sequenced in a study of T cell clones after liver transplantation. The assay was immunoSEQ multiplex PCR, and TCRdb's table has in-frame clones only and misses some. In the table there are about 75,000 clones, roughly nine tenths of which are singletons. The specimen was CD4+ T cells from blood, collected before liver transplant. All receptors come from a human donor who received a liver transplant.

This sequence joins TRBV12-5 and TRBJ2-7; D gene unclear. Per the germline V gene, CDR1 is LGHNT and CDR2 is FRNRAP. The CDR3 spans 14 residues. V dropped 3 bases and J dropped 1 base, with 10 bases sitting between them. CDR3 region: CASGFGRQSYEQYF. CDR3 coding DNA: TGTGCTAGTGGTTTCGGACGCCAGTCCTACGAGCAGTACTTC.

Here the CDR3 reads CASSLASTDTQYF. The CDR3 nucleotides are TGTGCCAGCAGCTTGGCAAGCACAGATACGCAGTATTTT. The genes are TRBV5-4 and TRBJ2-3; D call uncertain. The germline V gene has CDR1 SGHNT and CDR2 YYREEE (reference sequence). V dropped 0 bases and J dropped 0 bases, with 2 bases sitting between them. The CDR3 consists of 13 residues.

The chain combines TRBV5-1 with TRBJ1-2, with unresolved D. V lost 1 base, J lost 4 bases, and 11 bases lay in between. CDR1 is SGHRS, CDR2 YFSETQ, per germline. The CDR3 is made up of 14 amino acids. The CDR3 bases are TGCGCCAGCAGCTTGTCCCCGGGCCTCTATGGCTACACCTTC. It specifies CASSLSPGLYGYTF.

This chain joins TRBV2 and TRBJ2-1; tentative D call: TRBD1 (6 bases). V was cut by 6 bases and J by 2 bases, with 8 bases left in between. The CDR3 runs to 13 residues. From germline, CDR1 is SNHLY and CDR2 FYNNEI. The CDR3 region has the DNA TGTGCCAGCAGCCCAGGGGCCTACAATGAGCAGTTCTTC. Protein sequence: CASSPGAYNEQFF.

This clone appeared a few times. J is TRBJ2-1 and V is TRBV19, with 8 bases aligning to TRBD2. The CDR3 sequence is 15 residues long. CDR1 LNHDA and CDR2 SQIVND come from the germline V gene (reference sequence). The V segment lost 7 bases and the J segment 11 bases; nucleotides outside the gene matches: 16. This CDR3 reads CASTRDPSGSNKQFF. For the CDR3, the DNA is TGTGCCAGTACACGCGACCCCAGCGGGAGTAATAAGCAGTTCTTC.

This clone showed up just once. The chain uses TRBV19 and TRBJ2-1; D unclear. Germline CDR1 is LNHDA and CDR2 is SQIVND (reference sequence). This CDR3 has 14 residues. With 1 base removed from V and 3 bases from J, the gap between germline ends came to 7 bases. CDR3 sequence (DNA): TGTGCCAGTAGTATAGGGTTACACTACAATGAGCAGTTCTTC. This encodes CASSIGLHYNEQFF.

The rearrangement uses TRBV4-1 and TRBJ2-5, with a tentative D call TRBD2 (5 bases). Germline V CDR1 and CDR2: MGHRA, YSYEKL. The CDR3 consists of 13 residues. Trimming cost V 3 bases and J 5 bases, with 10 bases left between them. CDR3 sequence: CASSQLAGETQYF. The CDR3 DNA is TGCGCCAGCAGCCAGCTAGCCGGGGAGACCCAGTACTTC.

The rearrangement links TRBV5-1 to TRBJ2-7; D unresolved. Trimming took off 3 bases at V and 0 bases at J, with 13 bases between the two ends. Per the germline V gene, CDR1 is SGHRS and CDR2 is YFSETQ. The CDR3 consists of 15 residues. The chain's CDR3 is CASSSIGSTSYEQYF. CDR3 sequence (DNA): TGCGCCAGCAGCTCAATAGGTTCCACCTCCTACGAGCAGTACTTC. Full variable domain (rest looked up from reference TRBV5-1 and TRBJ2-7): KAGVTQTPRYLIKTRGQQVTLSCSPISGHRSVSWYQQTPGQGLQFLFEYFSETQRNKGNFPGRFSGRQFSNSRSEMNVSTLELGDSALYLCASSSIGSTSYEQYFGPGTRLTVT.

The chain is built from TRBV7-7 and TRBJ2-2, with D uncertain. Per germline, CDR1 SSHAT and CDR2 FNYEAQ (reference sequence). V gave up 3 bases and J gave up 4 bases, with 9 bases separating them. The CDR3 is 14 amino acids. CDR3 amino acids: CASSLGGITGELFF. CDR3 coding DNA: TGTGCCAGCAGCTTGGGCGGAATCACCGGGGAGCTGTTTTTT.

V gene TRBV6-5 combines with J gene TRBJ2-7, with 10 bases that match TRBD2. The V gene's germline CDR1 is MNHEY and CDR2 SVGAGI. The trim removed 2 bases at V and 7 bases at J, leaving 11 bases unmatched. The CDR3 has 16 amino acids. Here the CDR3 DNA reads TGTGCCAGCAGTTACACGCTACCGGGACTAGCGAGTGAGCAGTACTTC. The encoded protein is CASSYTLPGLASEQYF.

CDR3 DNA: TGTGCCACCGGGACAGGGCGGCCCACCCGTAACTATGGCTACACCTTC. It codes for CATGTGRPTRNYGYTF. The J gene is TRBJ1-2, the V gene TRBV2, with 9 bases lining up with TRBD1. CDR1 is SNHLY, CDR2 FYNNEI, per germline. The CDR3 is made up of 16 amino acids. The V and J ends lost 10 bases and 1 base, in that order; junction bases with no gene match: 13.

The V and J genes are TRBV2 and TRBJ2-5; no firm D call. This CDR3 is built from 14 residues. CDR1 and CDR2 from the germline V gene are SNHLY and FYNNEI. V lost 6 bases, J lost 2 bases, and 13 bases lay in between. CDR3 bases: TGTGCCAGCAGCCAGAACGGACCACAAGAGACCCAGTACTTC. Its translation: CASSQNGPQETQYF.

The chain recombines TRBV30 with TRBJ1-4; no clear D. The CDR3 sequence is 15 residues long. Germline V gives CDR1 GTSNPN, CDR2 SVGIG (reference sequence). V lost 5 bases and J lost 4, with 17 bases in between. CDR3 loop: CAWRPPQAYNEKLFF. In nucleotides, the CDR3 is TGTGCCTGGCGGCCCCCCCAGGCCTATAATGAAAAACTGTTTTTT. The full variable domain, completed using reference TRBV30 and TRBJ1-4, is SQTIHQWPATLVQPVGSPLSLECTVEGTSNPNLYWYRQAAGRGLQLLFYSVGIGQISSEVPQNLSASRPQDRQFILSSKKLLLSDSGFYLCAWRPPQAYNEKLFFGSGTQLSVL.

The V call is TRBV19, the J call TRBJ1-2; no firm D call. CDR1 LNHDA and CDR2 SQIVND come from the germline V gene (reference sequence). Deletions cut 5 bases from V and 0 bases from J, with 10 bases between. This CDR3 has 14 residues. CDR3 DNA sequence: TGTGCCAGTAGTCCGGACGGAGCTAACTATGGCTACACCTTC. Translating it yields CASSPDGANYGYTF.

J is TRBJ2-1 and V is TRBV5-4; TRBD2 matches at 10 bases. V shed 4 bases and J 0 bases; nucleotides not matched to a gene: 13. CDR3 size: 19 residues. Germline V gene data show CDR1 as SGHNT and CDR2 as YYREEE (reference sequence). The CDR3 reads CASSPRIRTSGTSYNEQFF. The CDR3 region has the DNA TGTGCCAGCAGCCCTAGAATTCGGACTAGCGGAACCTCCTACAATGAGCAGTTCTTC. Supplemented by reference TRBV5-4 and TRBJ2-1, the full variable domain reads ETGVTQSPTHLIKTRGQQVTLRCSSQSGHNTVSWYQQALGQGPQFIFQYYREEENGRGNFPPRFSGLQFPNYSSELNVNALELDDSALYLCASSPRIRTSGTSYNEQFFGPGTRLTVL.

DNA for the CDR3: TGTGCCAGCAAAGGGGACACTAGCTCCTACAATGAGCAGTTCTTC. Residues: CASKGDTSSYNEQFF. The chain carries TRBV2 and TRBJ2-1; weak D call: TRBD1 (6 bases). The CDR3 runs 15 residues. V was cut by 7 bases and J by 0 bases, with 13 bases left in between. Looked up from germline, CDR1 is SNHLY and CDR2 is FYNNEI.

This clone was seen once. The CDR3 nucleotides read TGTGCCAGTAGGATGGCAGGGGCGAACACCGGGGAGCTGTTTTTT. This encodes CASRMAGANTGELFF. The rearrangement joins TRBV19 to TRBJ2-2; D perhaps matches TRBD1 (6 bases). Germline CDR1 reads LNHDA; CDR2 reads SQIVND (reference sequence). Trimming pared 6 bases from V and 0 bases from J, leaving 11 bases between. The CDR3 loop spans 15 amino acids.

V gene TRBV30 combines with J gene TRBJ1-5, with D unresolved. V dropped 3 bases and J dropped 0 bases, with 9 bases sitting between them. The CDR3 is 14 amino acids. From germline, CDR1 is GTSNPN and CDR2 SVGIG (reference sequence). Written as DNA, the CDR3 is TGTGCCTGGAGCACAGAGAATAGCAATCAGCCCCAGCATTTT. Translating gives CAWSTENSNQPQHF.

This clone was counted a single time. This chain connects TRBV19 to TRBJ1-4, with D possibly TRBD1 on 6 matching bases. Germline V lookup: CDR1 LNHDA, CDR2 SQIVND (reference sequence). The CDR3 length is 15 residues. Between the trimmed V and J ends, which lost 3 bases and 10 bases, there was a span of 18 bases. The CDR3 DNA is TGTGCCAGTAGTATTAGCGGGGCAGGGGAAGGAAAACTGTTTTTT. Protein: CASSISGAGEGKLFF.